This T cell receptor (beta chain) came from a study of response to subunit inactivated influenza vaccine. Study observations and caveats: Every seasonal influenza vaccination brings in few new T cells, the authors suggested.

J was trimmed by 3 bases and V by 4 bases; bases with no gene match: 3. Germline V gene sequence: CDR1 ENHRY, CDR2 SYGVKD. The CDR3 has 16 amino acids. TCRdb independently ran MiXCR on the RT-PCR reads; one entry per CDR3 protein. The sample holds roughly 650,000 distinct CDR3 sequences, approximately 14% seen once. This clonotype was counted many times. Its target is unknown. The rearrangement uses TRBV10-3 and TRBJ2-2; 12 bases map to TRBD2. Here the sequenced sample was PBMCs from blood, taken about 12 days after vaccination. This TCR came from a man aged 45 to 65 who received an inactivated influenza vaccine. The CDR3 region has the DNA TGTGCCATCAGTGGGACTAGCGGGGCATACACCGGGGAGCTGTTTTTT. This codes for CAISGTSGAYTGELFF.